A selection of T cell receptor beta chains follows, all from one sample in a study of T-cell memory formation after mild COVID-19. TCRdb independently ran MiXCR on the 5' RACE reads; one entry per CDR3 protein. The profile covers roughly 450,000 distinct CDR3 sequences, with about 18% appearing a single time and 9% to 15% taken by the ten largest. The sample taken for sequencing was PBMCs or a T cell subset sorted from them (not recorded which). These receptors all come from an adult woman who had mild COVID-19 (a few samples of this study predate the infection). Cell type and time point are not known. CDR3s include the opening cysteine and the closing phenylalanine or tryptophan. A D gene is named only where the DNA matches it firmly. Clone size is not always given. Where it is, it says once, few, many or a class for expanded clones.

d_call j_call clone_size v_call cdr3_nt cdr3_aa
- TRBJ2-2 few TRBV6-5 TGTGCCAGCAGTTACTCGATCGTCGACACCGGGGAGCTGTTTTTT CASSYSIVDTGELFF
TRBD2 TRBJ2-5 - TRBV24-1 TGTGCCACCAGTGATTATACTAGCGGGGGGGACGAGACCCAGTACTTC CATSDYTSGGDETQYF
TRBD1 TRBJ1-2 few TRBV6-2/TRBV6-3 TGTGCCACCTCGGACAGGCCTAACTATGGCTACACCTTC CATSDRPNYGYTF
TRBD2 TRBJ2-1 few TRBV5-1 TGCGCCAGCAGCTCTAGGACTAGCCTCTCCTACAATGAGCAGTTCTTC CASSSRTSLSYNEQFF
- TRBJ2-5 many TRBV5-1 TGCGCCAGCAGCTTGATGGGGACCCAAGAGACCCAGTACTTC CASSLMGTQETQYF
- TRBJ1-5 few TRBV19 TGTGCCAGTAGTACCTCCGGACGGCTTAGCAATCAGCCCCAGCATTTT CASSTSGRLSNQPQHF
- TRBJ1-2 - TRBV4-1 TGCGCCAGCAGCCAGATTCTAACAGGGACCTATGGCTACACCTTC CASSQILTGTYGYTF
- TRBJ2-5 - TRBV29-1 TGCAGCGTAGGAACGGACAACCTCCAACAGACCCAGTACTTC CSVGTDNLQQTQYF
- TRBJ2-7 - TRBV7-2 TGTGCCAGCAGCCGGCCGGGACTTGGCTCCTACGAGCAGTACTTC CASSRPGLGSYEQYF
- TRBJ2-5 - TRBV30 TGTGCCTGCCGGGACTTAAGCCTACTCCAGTACTTC CACRDLSLLQYF
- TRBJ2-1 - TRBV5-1 TGCGCCAGCAGCTTTGAGAGGACATCATACAATGAGCAGTTCTTC CASSFERTSYNEQFF
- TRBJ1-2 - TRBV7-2 TGTGCCAGCATCAATGTTAGGGGAATCGGCTACACCTTC CASINVRGIGYTF
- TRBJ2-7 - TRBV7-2 TGTGCCAGCAGCCCAGGCGGATCAGGGTACGAGCAGTACTTC CASSPGGSGYEQYF
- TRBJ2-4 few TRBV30 TGTGCCTGGAGTGTAGTAGGGATTCAGTACTTC CAWSVVGIQYF
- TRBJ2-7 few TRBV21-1 TGTGCCAGCAGCAAAGTCCCAGGGTACTGGGAGCAGTACTTC CASSKVPGYWEQYF
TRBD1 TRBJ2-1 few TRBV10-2 TGCGCCAGCAGTGAGACCTTGGGACAGATCTCCTACAATGAGCAGTTCTTC CASSETLGQISYNEQFF
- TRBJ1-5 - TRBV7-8 TGTGCCAGCAGCCCCAGGGGTAGTGGCAATCAGCCCCAGCATTTT CASSPRGSGNQPQHF
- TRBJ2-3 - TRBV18 TGTGCCAGCTCACCATTAGGGGCTTTGGCAGATACGCAGTATTTT CASSPLGALADTQYF
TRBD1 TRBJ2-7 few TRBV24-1 TGTGCCACCAGTTCGGGACAGCCATTTGGCGAGCAGTACTTC CATSSGQPFGEQYF
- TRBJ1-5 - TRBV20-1 TGCAGTGCTACAAAGGGGCCCCCAAATCAGCCCCAGCATTTT CSATKGPPNQPQHF
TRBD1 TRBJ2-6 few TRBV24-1 TGTGCCACCAGTGATGGGACAGGGCTTATTGGTTCCTCTGGGGCCAACGTCCTGACTTTC CATSDGTGLIGSSGANVLTF
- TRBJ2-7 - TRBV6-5 TGTGCCAGCAGTTACGGGGCATCGAACGAGCAGTACTTC CASSYGASNEQYF
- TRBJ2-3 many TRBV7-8 TGTGCCAGCAGCTTAGTGGGGGGAGAGCTGTCAGATACGCAGTATTTT CASSLVGGELSDTQYF
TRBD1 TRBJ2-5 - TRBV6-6 TGTGCCAGCAGCCGCCTCCGGGACAGCCAAGAGACCCAGTACTTC CASSRLRDSQETQYF
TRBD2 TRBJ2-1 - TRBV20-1 TGCAGTGCTAGAGGGTTCACTAGCGGGGGTTTCTACAATGAGCAGTTCTTC CSARGFTSGGFYNEQFF
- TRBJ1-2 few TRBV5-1 TGCGCCAGCAGCTTGGGAGGTCCGAACTATGGCTACACCTTC CASSLGGPNYGYTF
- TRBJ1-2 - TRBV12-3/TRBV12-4 TGTGCCAGCAGTTTAGCGCTAAAGGGCTACACCTTC CASSLALKGYTF
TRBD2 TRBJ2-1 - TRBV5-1 TGCGCCAGCTTTCAGAGCGGGAACTCCTACAATGAGCAGTTCTTC CASFQSGNSYNEQFF
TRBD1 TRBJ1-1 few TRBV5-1 TGCGCCAGCAGCTGGCAGGGGGGCACTGAAGCTTTCTTT CASSWQGGTEAFF
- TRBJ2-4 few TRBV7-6 TGTGCCAGCAGCAAGATCCTCGGCATTCAGTACTTC CASSKILGIQYF
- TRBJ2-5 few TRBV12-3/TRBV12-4 TGTGCCAGCAAAAAGGCCAGTTGGGAGACCCAGTACTTC CASKKASWETQYF
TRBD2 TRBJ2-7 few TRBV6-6 TGTGCCAGCACTAGACTAGCGGAGGGATCCGAGCAGTACTTC CASTRLAEGSEQYF
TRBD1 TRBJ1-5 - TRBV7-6 TGTGCCAGCAGCCCACGACAGGGAGTCTTCCCTCAGCCCCAGCATTTT CASSPRQGVFPQPQHF
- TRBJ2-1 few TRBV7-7 TGTGCTAGCAGCTTAGGGCTATCCGATGAGCAGTTCTTC CASSLGLSDEQFF
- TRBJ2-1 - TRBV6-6 TGTGCCAGCAGTTCCTGGGACTCCGGCGAGTTCTTC CASSSWDSGEFF
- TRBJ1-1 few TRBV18 TGTGCCAGCTCACCTGGGGGGTTTACTGAAGCTTTCTTT CASSPGGFTEAFF
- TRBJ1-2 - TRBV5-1 TGCGCCAGCAGCTCGAGTCAGGGGTCTCTTAATGGCTACACCTTC CASSSSQGSLNGYTF
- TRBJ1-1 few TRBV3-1 TGTGCCAGCAGCCGGACGGGACAAATGAACACTGAAGCTTTCTTT CASSRTGQMNTEAFF
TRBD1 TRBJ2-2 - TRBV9 TGTGCCAGCAGCGTAGGTTGGACAGGGGGCACCGGGGAGCTGTTTTTT CASSVGWTGGTGELFF
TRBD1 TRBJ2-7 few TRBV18 TGTGCCAGCTCACCACTCTGGACAGGGGACTCCTACGAGCAGTACTTC CASSPLWTGDSYEQYF
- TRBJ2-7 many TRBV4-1 TGCGCCAGCGGTAAAGGGGACCTCTACGAGCAGTACTTC CASGKGDLYEQYF
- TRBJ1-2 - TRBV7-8 TGTGCCAGCAGCAGAGGCGGCAGTTTCTATGGCTACACCTTC CASSRGGSFYGYTF
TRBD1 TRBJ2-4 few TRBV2 TGTGCCAGCAGTGATCAGGGGGAAAACATTCAGTACTTC CASSDQGENIQYF
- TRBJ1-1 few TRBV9 TGTGCCAGCAGCAACCAAACAGGAAGCACTGAAGCTTTCTTT CASSNQTGSTEAFF
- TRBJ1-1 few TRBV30 TGTGCCTGGAGTGTCATGGGCCTCGGCACTGAAGCTTTCTTT CAWSVMGLGTEAFF
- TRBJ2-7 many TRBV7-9 TGCGCCAGCAGCTTGGCTAGCTCCTACGAGCAGTACTTC CASSLASSYEQYF
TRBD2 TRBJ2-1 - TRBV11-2 TGTGCCAGCAGCCCCGGGGTAGCGGGCTCCTTCTATGAGCAGTTCTTC CASSPGVAGSFYEQFF
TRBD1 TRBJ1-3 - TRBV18 TGTGCCAGCTCACCTAGACCTTTTGGGACAGCCTCTGGAAACACCATATATTTT CASSPRPFGTASGNTIYF
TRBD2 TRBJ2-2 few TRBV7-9 TGTGCCAGCAGCCAAGTGAAGCGGGAAAAGATCGGGGAGCTGTTTTTT CASSQVKREKIGELFF
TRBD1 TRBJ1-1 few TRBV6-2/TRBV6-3 TGTGCCAGCAGTTACTCCCCGGACAGGGCGAACACTGAAGCTTTCTTT CASSYSPDRANTEAFF
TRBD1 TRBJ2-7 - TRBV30 TGTGCCTGGAACAGGGGCTCCTACGAGCAGTACTTC CAWNRGSYEQYF
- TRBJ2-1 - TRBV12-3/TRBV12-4 TGTGCCAGCCGGGGGGCCAGGCCGTTCTTC CASRGARPFF
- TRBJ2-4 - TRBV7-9 TGTGCCAGCAGCTTAGCAGAACTAGCCAAAAACATTCAGTACTTC CASSLAELAKNIQYF
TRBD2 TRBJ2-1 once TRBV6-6 TGTGCCACCCATAGCGGGAGGGCCTACAATGAGCAGTTCTTC CATHSGRAYNEQFF
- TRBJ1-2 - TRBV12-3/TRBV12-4 TGTGCCAGCAGTTTAGGGAACAGGAACTATGGCTACACCTTC CASSLGNRNYGYTF
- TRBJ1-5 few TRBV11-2 TGTGCCAGCAGCCCGGCCTACAATCAGCCCCAGCATTTT CASSPAYNQPQHF